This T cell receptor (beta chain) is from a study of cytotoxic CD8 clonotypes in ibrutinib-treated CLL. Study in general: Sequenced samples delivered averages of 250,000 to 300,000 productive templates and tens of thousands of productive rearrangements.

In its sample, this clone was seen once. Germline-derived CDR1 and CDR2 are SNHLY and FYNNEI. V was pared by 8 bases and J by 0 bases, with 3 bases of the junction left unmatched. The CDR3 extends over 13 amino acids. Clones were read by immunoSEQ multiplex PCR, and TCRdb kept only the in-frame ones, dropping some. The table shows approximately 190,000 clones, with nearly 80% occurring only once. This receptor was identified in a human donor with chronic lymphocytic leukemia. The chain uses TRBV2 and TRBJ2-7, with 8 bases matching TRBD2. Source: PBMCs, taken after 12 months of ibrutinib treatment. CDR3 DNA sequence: TGTGCCAGCCTAGCGGGCGCCTCCTACGAGCAGTACTTC. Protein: CASLAGASYEQYF.